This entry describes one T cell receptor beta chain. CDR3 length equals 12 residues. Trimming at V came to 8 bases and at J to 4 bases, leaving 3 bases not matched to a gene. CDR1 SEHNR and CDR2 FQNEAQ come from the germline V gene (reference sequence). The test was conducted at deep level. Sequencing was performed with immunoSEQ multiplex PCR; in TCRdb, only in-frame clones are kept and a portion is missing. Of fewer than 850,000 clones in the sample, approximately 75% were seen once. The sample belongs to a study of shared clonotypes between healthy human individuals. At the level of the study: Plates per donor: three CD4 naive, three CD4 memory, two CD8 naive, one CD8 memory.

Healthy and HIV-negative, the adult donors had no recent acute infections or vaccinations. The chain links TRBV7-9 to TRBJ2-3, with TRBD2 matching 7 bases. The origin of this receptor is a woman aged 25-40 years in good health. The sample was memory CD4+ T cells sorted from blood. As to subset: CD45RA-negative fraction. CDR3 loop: CASRRESDTQYF. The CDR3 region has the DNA TGTGCCAGCCGGCGGGAGTCAGATACGCAGTATTTT.